This passage covers 13 T cell receptor beta chains from one sample sequenced in a study of technical replicates of blood from several donors. Clones were read by immunoSEQ multiplex PCR, and TCRdb kept only the in-frame ones, dropping some. Among tens of thousands of clones listed, approximately 90% were seen once. Sequenced sample: PBMCs. These receptors were obtained from a human donor in good health. Some clones in this sample may be carry-over from other donors' samples.

J is TRBJ1-2 and V is TRBV6-1, with D possibly TRBD1 on 5 matching bases. V was clipped by 2 bases and J by 8 bases, with 15 bases between them. The CDR3 sequence is 14 residues long. Germline CDR1 and CDR2: MNHNS and SASEGT. The CDR3 DNA reads TGTGCCAGCAGTGAATGGACAACCCGAGGAGGCTACACCTTC. Its translation: CASSEWTTRGGYTF.

This sequence joins TRBV6-6 and TRBJ2-7; D possibly corresponds to TRBD1 (5 bases). The CDR3 runs 13 residues. The V end lost 7 bases, the J end lost 2 bases, and 12 bases lay between the germline ends. Germline CDR1 MNHNY, CDR2 SVGAGI (reference sequence). Here the CDR3 DNA reads TGTGCCAGCACCAGGGCCTCTACCTACGAGCAGTACTTC. Residues: CASTRASTYEQYF.

The V call is TRBV7-9, the J call TRBJ2-1, with 12 nucleotides matching TRBD2. Looked up from germline, CDR1 is SEHNR and CDR2 is FQNEAQ (reference sequence). CDR3 length: 17 amino acids. V gave up 3 bases and J gave up 1 base; unmatched junction bases: 4. This CDR3 reads CASSFLAGGISYNEQFF. The DNA for the CDR3 is TGTGCCAGCAGCTTCCTAGCGGGAGGGATTTCCTACAATGAGCAGTTCTTC.

Note on this clone: Different DNA sequences within this sample yield the same CDR3. The chain has TRBV6-1 and TRBJ1-2; 8 nucleotides align to TRBD1. Germline V gives CDR1 MNHNS, CDR2 SASEGT. The trim removed 2 bases at V and 1 base at J, leaving 3 bases unmatched. This CDR3 is 15 amino acids long. CDR3 sequence (DNA): TGTGCCAGCAGTGAAACTGGACAGGGTAACTATGGCTACACCTTC. As protein: CASSETGQGNYGYTF.

The chain is built from TRBV5-8 and TRBJ2-7, with TRBD1 as a possible D gene (5 bases). Germline CDR1 reads SGHTS; CDR2 reads YDEGEE. V was clipped by 5 bases and J by 3 bases, with 12 bases between them. This CDR3 has 13 amino acids. CDR3 protein: CASRPRQFYEQYF. The CDR3 bases are TGTGCCAGCAGGCCCCGACAGTTCTACGAGCAGTACTTC.

This clone has just one count. This chain uses TRBV5-1 with TRBJ2-3, with D possibly being TRBD2 (5 bases). The CDR3 consists of 14 residues. V was shortened by 7 bases and J by 0 bases, with 12 bases between the two germline ends. In germline, CDR1 is SGHRS, CDR2 YFSETQ. The CDR3 loop is CASYPGTSTDTQYF. Here the CDR3 DNA reads TGCGCCAGCTATCCGGGAACTAGCACAGATACGCAGTATTTT.

The chain couples TRBV2 to TRBJ1-1, with D unresolved. V lost 4 bases, J lost 4 bases, and 16 bases lay in between. Germline V CDR1 and CDR2: SNHLY, FYNNEI. The CDR3 consists of 15 residues. CDR3 residues: CASSGQAGVGTEAFF. CDR3 DNA sequence: TGTGCCAGCAGTGGCCAGGCGGGTGTGGGCACTGAAGCTTTCTTT.

The CDR3 loop reads CASSLESSLGSVGNTIYF. CDR3 coding DNA: TGTGCCAGCAGCTTAGAGTCGTCACTGGGCTCTGTAGGAAACACCATATATTTT. The chain carries TRBV7-9 and TRBJ1-3; D not resolved. CDR3 length: 18 amino acids. V was pared by 1 base and J by 4 bases, with 20 bases between. The germline V gene has CDR1 SEHNR and CDR2 FQNEAQ (reference sequence).

This clone was observed at least ten times. The chain employs TRBV4-3 and TRBJ2-7; tentatively, D is TRBD2 (5 bases). Germline V gene data show CDR1 as LGHNA and CDR2 as YSLEER. CDR3 length equals 15 residues. V lost 0 bases and J 2 bases, leaving 11 bases between the germline ends. CDR3 residues: CASSQDGRGTYEQYF. Written as DNA, the CDR3 is TGCGCCAGCAGCCAAGATGGCCGGGGAACCTACGAGCAGTACTTC.

The chain is built from TRBV7-2 and TRBJ2-7; the D gene is possibly TRBD1 (5 bases). The CDR3 is 13 amino acids. The germline V and J ends were trimmed by 5 bases and 6 bases, with 14 bases remaining between them. Germline loops: CDR1 SGHTA, CDR2 FQGNSA. Here the CDR3 DNA reads TGTGCCAGCAGCCGACAGCGTTGGGCCGAGCAGTACTTC. This translates into CASSRQRWAEQYF.

The CDR3 DNA is TGTGCCAGCAGCGCCGGGCAGGGCTCCAATTCACCCCTCCACTTT. Translating gives CASSAGQGSNSPLHF. The chain carries TRBV2 and TRBJ1-6; D possibly corresponds to TRBD1 (5 bases). The CDR3 has 15 residues. Germline CDR1 is SNHLY and CDR2 is FYNNEI. The V end lost 6 bases, the J end lost 7 bases, and 16 bases lay between the germline ends.

The chain uses TRBV5-6 and TRBJ2-7; D may be TRBD2 (5 bases). The V end was cut by 3 bases, the J end by 5 bases, with 6 bases between. CDR1 and CDR2 (germline): SGHDT, YYEEEE. The CDR3 consists of 11 residues. The CDR3 DNA reads TGTGCCAGCAGCTGGACTCACGAGCAGTACTTC. It codes for CASSWTHEQYF.

The chain links TRBV4-3 to TRBJ2-2, with 9 nucleotides matching TRBD2. The germline gives CDR1 LGHNA, CDR2 YSLEER. Trimming cost V 0 bases and J 4 bases; bases outside gene matches: 6. The CDR3 totals 17 residues. This CDR3 reads CASSQDRLAGITGELFF. The CDR3 DNA is TGCGCCAGCAGCCAAGATAGGCTAGCGGGGATCACCGGGGAGCTGTTTTTT.